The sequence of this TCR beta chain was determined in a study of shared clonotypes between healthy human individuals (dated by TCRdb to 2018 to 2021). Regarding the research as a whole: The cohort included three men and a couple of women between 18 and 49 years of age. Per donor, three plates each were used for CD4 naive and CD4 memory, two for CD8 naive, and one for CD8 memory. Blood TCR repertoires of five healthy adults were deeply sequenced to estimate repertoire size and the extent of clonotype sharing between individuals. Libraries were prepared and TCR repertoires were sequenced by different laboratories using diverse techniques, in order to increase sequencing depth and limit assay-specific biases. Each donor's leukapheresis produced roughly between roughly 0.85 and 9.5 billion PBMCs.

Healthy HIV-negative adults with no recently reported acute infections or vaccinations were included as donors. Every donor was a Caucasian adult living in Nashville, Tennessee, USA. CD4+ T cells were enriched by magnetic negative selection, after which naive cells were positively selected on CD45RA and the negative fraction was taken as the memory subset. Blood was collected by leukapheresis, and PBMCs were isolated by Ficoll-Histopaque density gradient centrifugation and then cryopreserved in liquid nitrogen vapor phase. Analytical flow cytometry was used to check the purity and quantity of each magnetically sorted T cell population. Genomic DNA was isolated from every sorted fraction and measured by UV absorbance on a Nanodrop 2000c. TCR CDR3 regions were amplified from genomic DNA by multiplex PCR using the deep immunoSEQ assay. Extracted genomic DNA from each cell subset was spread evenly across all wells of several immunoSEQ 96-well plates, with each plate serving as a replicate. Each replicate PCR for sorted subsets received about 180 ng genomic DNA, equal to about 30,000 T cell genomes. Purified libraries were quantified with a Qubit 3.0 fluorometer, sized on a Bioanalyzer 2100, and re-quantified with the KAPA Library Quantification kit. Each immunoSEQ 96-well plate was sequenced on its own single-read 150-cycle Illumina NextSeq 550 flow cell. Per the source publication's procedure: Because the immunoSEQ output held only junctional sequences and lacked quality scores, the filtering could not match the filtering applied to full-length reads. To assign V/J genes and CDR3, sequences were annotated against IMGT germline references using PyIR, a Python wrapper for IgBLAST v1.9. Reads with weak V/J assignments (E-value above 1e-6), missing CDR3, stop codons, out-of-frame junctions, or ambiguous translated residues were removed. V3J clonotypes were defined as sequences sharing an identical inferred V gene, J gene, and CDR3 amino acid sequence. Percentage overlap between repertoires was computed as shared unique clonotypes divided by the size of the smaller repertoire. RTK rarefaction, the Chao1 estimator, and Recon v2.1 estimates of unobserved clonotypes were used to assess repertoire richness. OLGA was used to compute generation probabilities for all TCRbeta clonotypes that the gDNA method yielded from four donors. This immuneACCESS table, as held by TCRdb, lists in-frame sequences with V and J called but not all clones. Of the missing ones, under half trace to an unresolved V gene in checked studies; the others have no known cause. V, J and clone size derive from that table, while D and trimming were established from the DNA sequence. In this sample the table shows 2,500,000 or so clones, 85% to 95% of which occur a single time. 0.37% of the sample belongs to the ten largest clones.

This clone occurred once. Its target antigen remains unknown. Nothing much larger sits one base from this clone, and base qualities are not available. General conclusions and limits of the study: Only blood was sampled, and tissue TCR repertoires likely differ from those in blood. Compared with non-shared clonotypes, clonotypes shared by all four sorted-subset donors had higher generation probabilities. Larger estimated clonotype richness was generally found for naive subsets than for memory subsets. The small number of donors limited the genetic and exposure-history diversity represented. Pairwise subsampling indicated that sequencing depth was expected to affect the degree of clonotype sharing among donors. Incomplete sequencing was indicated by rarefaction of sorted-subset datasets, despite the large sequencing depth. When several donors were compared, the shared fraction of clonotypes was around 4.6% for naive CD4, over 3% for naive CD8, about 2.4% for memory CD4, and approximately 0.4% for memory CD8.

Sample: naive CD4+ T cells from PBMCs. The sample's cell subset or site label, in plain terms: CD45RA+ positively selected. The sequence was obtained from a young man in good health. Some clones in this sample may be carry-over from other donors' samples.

The DNA reads TGTGCCAGCAGTTCCCTGTACCCGGCCCCCCTCCACTTT. Its product reads: CASSSLYPAPLHF. The receptor chain draws on TRBV28 and TRBJ1-6; the D segment cannot be called with confidence. From the cysteine through the phenylalanine, the CDR3 covers 13 amino acids. Kept here is only the CDR3 DNA, which spans 39 bases and is read in frame from base 1. V is reduced by 4 bases and J by 13 bases, leaving a spacing of 14 bases between them. Per the germline V gene, MDHEN is the CDR1 and SYDVKM is the CDR2. Where the CDR3 stops, the reference TRBV28 and TRBJ1-6 genes take over; the full variable domain is DVKVTQSSRYLVKRTGEKVFLECVQDMDHENMFWYRQDPGLGLRLIYFSYDVKMKEKGDIPEGYSVSREKKERFSLILESASTNQTSMYLCASSSLYPAPLHFGNGTRLTVT.